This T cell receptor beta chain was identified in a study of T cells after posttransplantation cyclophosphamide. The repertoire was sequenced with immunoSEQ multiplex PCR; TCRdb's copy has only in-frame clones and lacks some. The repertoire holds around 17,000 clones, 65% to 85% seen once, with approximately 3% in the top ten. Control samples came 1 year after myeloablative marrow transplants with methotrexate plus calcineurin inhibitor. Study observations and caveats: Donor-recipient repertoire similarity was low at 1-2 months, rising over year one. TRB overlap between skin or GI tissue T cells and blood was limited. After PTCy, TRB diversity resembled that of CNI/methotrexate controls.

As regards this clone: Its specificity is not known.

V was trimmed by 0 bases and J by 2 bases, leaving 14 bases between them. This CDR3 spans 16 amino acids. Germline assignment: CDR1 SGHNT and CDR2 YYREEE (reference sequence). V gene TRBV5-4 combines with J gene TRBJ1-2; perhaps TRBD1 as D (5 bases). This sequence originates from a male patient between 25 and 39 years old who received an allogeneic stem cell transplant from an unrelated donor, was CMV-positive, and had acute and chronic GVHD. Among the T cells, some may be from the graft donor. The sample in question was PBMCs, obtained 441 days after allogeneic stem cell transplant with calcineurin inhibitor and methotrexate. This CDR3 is CASSLVRNRGNYGYTF. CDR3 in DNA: TGTGCCAGCAGCTTGGTGCGAAATAGGGGAAACTATGGCTACACCTTC.